This T cell receptor beta chain appears in the sequencing data of a study of T cell repertoires in cytomegalovirus infection. Per germline, CDR1 MNHEY and CDR2 SVGEGT. This CDR3 is built from 17 residues. V lost 6 bases to trimming and J lost 7 bases, with 28 bases between them. A remark on this clonotype: As yet, its antigen is unknown.

TCRdb redid the calling of the reads with MiXCR, one entry per CDR3 protein. The table shows 600,000 to 700,000 distinct CDR3 sequences, with around 32% occurring only once. Sequences were derived from cultured PBMCs, sampled from culture after CMV antigen stimulation. The chain links TRBV6-2 or TRBV6-3 to TRBJ2-7, with D possibly being TRBD1 (5 bases). The sequence was obtained from a human donor in good health (CMV status not recorded). Some clones in this sample may be carry-over from other donors' samples. The DNA of the CDR3 is TGTGCCAGCAGCCCCATTCCTGACAGTCACAGGTCGCTGGAGCAGTACTTC. Translating it yields CASSPIPDSHRSLEQYF.